These 5 T cell receptor beta chains were all obtained from the same sample, sequenced in a study of a mutant IDH1 vaccine in newly diagnosed glioma. TCRdb keeps only in-frame clones here, not all; method: immunoSEQ multiplex PCR. The repertoire consists of nearly 55,000 clones, with 70% to 90% occurring once and the leading ten covering more than 3%. Their target antigens are unknown. Noted time point: week 5, during vaccination. Alongside topical imiquimod, each dose of vaccine comprised 300 ug of mutant IDH1 20-mer peptide. Sequences were derived from PBMCs, sampled from a glioma patient whose treatment included an IDH1 peptide vaccine. The source is a man aged 30 to 45 with glioma.

The J gene is TRBJ1-5, the V gene TRBV5-1; weak D call: TRBD1 (5 bases). This CDR3 spans 15 amino acids. V was pared by 0 bases and J by 6 bases, with 13 bases between. Germline V gives CDR1 SGHRS, CDR2 YFSETQ. For the CDR3, the DNA is TGCGCCAGCAGCTTGGGCGATACCGACAGTCAGCCCCAGCATTTT. Protein: CASSLGDTDSQPQHF.

This clone was found once. The chain employs TRBV5-6 and TRBJ2-2; maybe TRBD1 (5 bases). This CDR3 is built from 16 residues. With 1 base removed from V and 3 bases from J, the gap between germline ends came to 13 bases. The germline gives CDR1 SGHDT, CDR2 YYEEEE. CDR3 sequence reads: CASSLMRQPYTGELFF. The CDR3 coding sequence is TGTGCCAGCAGCTTGATGAGACAGCCATACACCGGGGAGCTGTTTTTT.

The chain has TRBV7-9 and TRBJ1-4; D is ambiguous. The CDR3 runs 14 residues. V was cut by 5 bases and J by 6 bases, with 13 bases left in between. CDR1 is SEHNR, CDR2 FQNEAQ, per germline (reference sequence). This CDR3 is CASSPVLGDEKLFF. The CDR3 nucleotides read TGTGCCAGCAGCCCCGTACTAGGAGATGAAAAACTGTTTTTT.

In its sample, this clone was seen once. The J gene is TRBJ2-7, the V gene TRBV5-1; tentative D call: TRBD2 (6 bases). V lost 0 bases, J lost 2 bases, and 12 bases lay in between. The CDR3 covers 15 residues. Germline CDR1 reads SGHRS; CDR2 reads YFSETQ. The CDR3 loop is CASSLVGGATYEQYF. DNA of the CDR3: TGCGCCAGCAGCTTGGTTGGCGGGGCAACCTACGAGCAGTACTTC.

The chain joins TRBV27 to TRBJ1-1; maybe TRBD1 (6 bases). V was clipped by 2 bases and J by 5 bases, with 9 bases between them. This CDR3 region has 13 residues. Germline V CDR1 and CDR2: MNHEY, SMNVEV (reference sequence). CDR3 sequence (DNA): TGTGCCAGCAGTTTAGTCCAGGGGACTGAAGCTTTCTTT. It is translated as CASSLVQGTEAFF.